Described below is a single T cell receptor (beta chain) sequence and its context. The antigen remains undetermined. The germline V gene has CDR1 KGHSH and CDR2 LQKENI. The CDR3 spans 16 residues. The V and J ends lost 3 bases and 4 bases, in that order; junction bases with no gene match: 4. This record belongs to a study of post-analysis software for immune sequencing data. Overall study context: Relapsing-remitting, secondary progressive and progressive-relapsing forms made up the multiple sclerosis disease courses.

TCR beta libraries were prepared from cDNA with unique molecular identifiers. TCRdb processed the PCR reads anew with MiXCR; each CDR3 protein has one entry. The sample lists approximately 730,000 distinct CDR3 sequences, 25% to 30% occurring once. Broader study findings: Compared with controls, patients had more of about 5 TRBV segments, including TRBV5-6, TRBV5-1 and TRBV20-1. Controls significantly exceeded multiple sclerosis patients in normalized Chao1 diversity.

V gene TRBV18 combines with J gene TRBJ2-4, with 12 nucleotides matching TRBD1. This receptor was taken from a girl aged 10-17 years with multiple sclerosis. Input material: blood. The CDR3 nucleotides are TGTGCCAGCTCACCGGGGACAGGGGGCCTTAAAAACATTCAGTACTTC. Translating gives CASSPGTGGLKNIQYF.